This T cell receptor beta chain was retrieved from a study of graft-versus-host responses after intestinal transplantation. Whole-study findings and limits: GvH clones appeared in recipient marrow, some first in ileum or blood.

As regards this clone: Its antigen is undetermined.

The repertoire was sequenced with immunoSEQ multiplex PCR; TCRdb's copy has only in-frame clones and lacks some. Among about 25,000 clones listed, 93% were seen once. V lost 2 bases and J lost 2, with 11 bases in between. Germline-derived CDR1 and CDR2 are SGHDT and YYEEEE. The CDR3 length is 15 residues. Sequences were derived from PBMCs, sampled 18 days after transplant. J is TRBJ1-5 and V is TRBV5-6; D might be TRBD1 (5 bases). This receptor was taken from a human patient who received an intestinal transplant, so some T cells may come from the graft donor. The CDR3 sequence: CASSLLARGNQPQHF. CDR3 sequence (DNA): TGTGCCAGCAGCTTACTGGCCAGGGGCAATCAGCCCCAGCATTTT.